This entry concerns a single T cell receptor (beta chain). Its antigen is still unknown. CDR1 is SGHDN and CDR2 is FVKESK in the germline V gene. This CDR3 spans 13 amino acids. V gave up 4 bases and J gave up 7 bases, with 14 bases separating them. The PCR had 60 Vbeta and 13 Jbeta primers. The table came from immunoSEQ multiplex PCR; TCRdb's copy has only in-frame clones and leaves some out. The sample holds more than 95,000 clones; around a tenth are singletons and the top ten take 5% to 6.5%. This sample was included in a study of cytomegalovirus exposure and HLA in healthy donors. Study-level results: Presence/absence results assume similar sequencing depth per donor, which may not hold. Several top significant clusters appeared, in a later analysis, to be linked to common viral pathogens.

The chain uses TRBV14 and TRBJ2-7; D perhaps matches TRBD2 (6 bases). This TCR was sampled from a man aged 40-49 years in good health and CMV-seropositive. The sample consisted of PBMCs. CDR3 sequence: CASSPLGGTEQYF. In DNA, the CDR3 is TGTGCCAGCAGCCCCCTCGGCGGGACTGAGCAGTACTTC.